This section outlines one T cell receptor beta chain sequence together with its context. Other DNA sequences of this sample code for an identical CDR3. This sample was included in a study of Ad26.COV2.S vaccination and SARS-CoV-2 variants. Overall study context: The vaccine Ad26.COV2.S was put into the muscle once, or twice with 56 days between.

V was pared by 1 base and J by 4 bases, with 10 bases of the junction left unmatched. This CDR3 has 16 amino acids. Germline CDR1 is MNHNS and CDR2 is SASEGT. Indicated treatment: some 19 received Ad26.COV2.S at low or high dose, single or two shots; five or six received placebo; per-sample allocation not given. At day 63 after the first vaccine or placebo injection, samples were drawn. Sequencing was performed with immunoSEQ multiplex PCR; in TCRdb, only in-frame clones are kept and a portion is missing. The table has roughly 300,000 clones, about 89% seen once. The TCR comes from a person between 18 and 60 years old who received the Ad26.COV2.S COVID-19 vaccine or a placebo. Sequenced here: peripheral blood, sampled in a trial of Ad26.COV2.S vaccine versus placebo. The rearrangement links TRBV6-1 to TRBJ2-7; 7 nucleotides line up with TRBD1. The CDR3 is CASSEEGTGDVYEQYF. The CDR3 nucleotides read TGTGCCAGCAGTGAAGAAGGAACAGGGGACGTGTACGAGCAGTACTTC.